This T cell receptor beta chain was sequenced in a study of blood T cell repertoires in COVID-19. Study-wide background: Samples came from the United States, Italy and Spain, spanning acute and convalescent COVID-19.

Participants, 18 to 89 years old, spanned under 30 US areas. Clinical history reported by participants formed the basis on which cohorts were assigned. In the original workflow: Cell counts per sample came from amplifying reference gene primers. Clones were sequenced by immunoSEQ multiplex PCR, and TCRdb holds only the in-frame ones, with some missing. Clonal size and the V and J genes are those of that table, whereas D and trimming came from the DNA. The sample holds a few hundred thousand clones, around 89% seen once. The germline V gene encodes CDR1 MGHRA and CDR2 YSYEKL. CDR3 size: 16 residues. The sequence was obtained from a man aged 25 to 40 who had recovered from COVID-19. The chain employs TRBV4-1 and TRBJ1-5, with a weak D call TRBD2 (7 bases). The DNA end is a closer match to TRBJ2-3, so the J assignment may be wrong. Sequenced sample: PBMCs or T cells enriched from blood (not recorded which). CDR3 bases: TGCGCCAGCAGCCAAGAGGGGGGGCATAGCAATCAGCCCCAGTATTTT. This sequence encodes CASSQEGGHSNQPQYF.